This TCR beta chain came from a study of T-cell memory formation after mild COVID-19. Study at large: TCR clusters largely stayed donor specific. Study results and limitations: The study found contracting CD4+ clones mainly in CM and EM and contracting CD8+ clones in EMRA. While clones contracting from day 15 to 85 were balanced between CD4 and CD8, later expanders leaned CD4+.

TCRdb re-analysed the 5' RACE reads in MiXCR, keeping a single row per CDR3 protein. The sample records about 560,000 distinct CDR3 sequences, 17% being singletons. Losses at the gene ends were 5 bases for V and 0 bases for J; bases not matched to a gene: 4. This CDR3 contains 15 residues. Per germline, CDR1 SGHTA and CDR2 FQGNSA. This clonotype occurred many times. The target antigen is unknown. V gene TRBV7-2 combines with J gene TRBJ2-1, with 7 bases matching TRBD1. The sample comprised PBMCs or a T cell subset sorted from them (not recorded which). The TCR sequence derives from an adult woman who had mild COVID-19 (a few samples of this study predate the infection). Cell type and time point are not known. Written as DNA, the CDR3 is TGTGCCAGCAGCCCACAGGGGAGCTCCTACAATGAGCAGTTCTTC. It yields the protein CASSPQGSSYNEQFF.